This entry features one T cell receptor beta chain sequence. Germline assignment: CDR1 SGHRS and CDR2 YFSETQ. V was clipped by 2 bases and J by 1 base; unmatched bases: 5. CDR3 length: 15 residues. Sequencing was performed with immunoSEQ multiplex PCR; in TCRdb, only in-frame clones are kept and a portion is missing. The sample lists some 170,000 clones, more than 85% occurring once. The data stem from a study of lymphopenia after photon versus proton radiotherapy. This clonotype was obtained from a man aged 50 to 59 with gastric cancer. The chain carries TRBV5-1 and TRBJ1-1; 7 bases match TRBD1. The starting material was peripheral blood, obtained from a patient treated with photon-based radiotherapy. The CDR3 DNA sequence: TGCGCCAGCAGCTTTACAGGGGAGGAGAACACTGAAGCTTTCTTT. This translates into CASSFTGEENTEAFF.